This T cell receptor (beta chain) was captured in a study of cytomegalovirus exposure and HLA in healthy donors (dated by TCRdb to about 2017). Context from the whole study: An earlier analysis of 587 of the donors reported 250 to 300 Gb of sequence data and some 100 million unique TCR beta sequences from around 200 million T cells. Rather than using new phenotypic data, the later analysis identified candidate immune exposures from TCR beta sequences and from how often those sequences occurred across donors. The T cell repertoires of around 670 subjects were profiled by immunosequencing and related to cytomegalovirus serostatus. To decide whether each TCR beta V gene segment behaved as functional or pseudogenic, an earlier analysis of over 500 of the donors relied on high-throughput TCR beta sequencing. High-throughput TCR immunosequencing, statistical association of individual TCRs with disease status, and machine learning were combined to predict cytomegalovirus infection status. Four to six DR-DQ haplotypes were handled as single units for association and clustering, since linkage in the cohort was strong. The aim of the study was to test whether cataloging public T cell receptors could identify signatures of past pathogen exposure. On average, around 200,000 unique TCR beta nucleotide sequences were sequenced per donor among 398 genotyped donors of the cohort, with approximately 18% of those sequences being non-productive. Besides the first cohort of roughly 640 subjects, a separate validation cohort made up of over a hundred different subjects was used. To study patterns of TCR occurrence, a later analysis re-analyzed previously published TCR beta repertoires from around 700 donors and added high-resolution HLA genotyping. The genetic ancestry cluster associated with self-reported Caucasian donors included approximately 85% of the roughly 390 genotyped donors. Roughly 300 gigabases of sequencing data and approximately 85 million unique TCR sequences were included in an early release covering 550 to 800 HLA-typed donors. Typing coverage differed by locus: A, B, C, DRB1 and DQB1 were typed in roughly 620-630 donors, DQA1 in roughly 500, DPA1 in some 570, and DPB1 in roughly 450. A later genetic analysis took genome-wide SNP genotypes for 398 of the 666 donors and used that subset as a discovery cohort. All discovery cohort repertoires had been generated using a single sequencing platform. Donor age, sex, ethnicity and CMV serostatus were collected together with the repertoire data. HLA typing included class I and class II loci at four-digit resolution. Results the study describes overall, beyond this receptor: When HLA alleles, especially DR and DQ, strongly co-occurred, TCR associations were difficult to assign to individual alleles. Roughly uniform sequencing depth across donors was assumed in presence/absence analyses, although this assumption may not hold. A later genetic analysis associated a missense DCLRE1C variant with V-gene and J-gene trimming of TCR beta chains, and an independent cohort replicated the association. In vitro tests confirmed that three of the cytomegalovirus-associated TCR beta chains recognize cytomegalovirus antigens. Some IMGT-functional V segments, including TRBV6-2 and TRBV6-3, could not be distinguished by the 87-base-pair reads and were therefore excluded. Most TCR sequences were observed very rarely across donors, whereas some public TCRs were present in many individuals. Around 16 rarely observed V segments, including chromosome 9 orphons, were excluded from the earlier analysis of a few hundred of the donors because counts were too low. According to a later analysis, parvovirus B19, influenza, CMV and Epstein-Barr virus appeared linked to several top co-occurrence clusters. Correlated functional status among segregating V segments might be attributable to linkage disequilibrium, but an unknown experimental factor could not be ruled out. The authors suggested that the approach could potentially be generalized to other disease states and immunological phenotypes. The study gave a list of 150 to 200 TCR beta chains associated with cytomegalovirus. A further reported finding was that TCR beta sequences accurately predicted the HLA-A and HLA-B alleles for most subjects in the first cohort. A later analysis found that most CMV-associated TCR beta chains appeared HLA-restricted, with HLA associations seemingly driven largely by CMV exposure. The classifier was reported to diagnose cytomegalovirus status with high specificity and sensitivity in both the original cohort and the validation cohort. Compared with the roughly 670-donor mean, donors in an Asian-associated ancestry cluster had fewer N-insertions in productive TCRs, according to a later genetic analysis. At a false discovery rate of 0.05, a later analysis linked some 18,000 TCR beta sequences to specific HLA alleles. Broadly in line with IMGT annotations, most TCR beta V segments showed up in productive rearrangements about 87% or about 30% of the time in an earlier analysis of approximately 600 of the donors. Immune exposure information for the cohort was limited to CMV serostatus. The cohort was sequenced for TCR beta chains only, and without alpha or paired-chain data the features that could be detected were limited. Because some donors lacked HLA typing at each locus, the association tests relied only on the typed subset. A cluster of highly shared sequence variants was judged likely to be a technical artifact of the sequencing pipeline. A later analysis found that TCR association rates varied across HLA loci, with DRB1 alleles showing the most associated TCRs and HLA-C alleles the fewest. In a later analysis, HLA-associated TCR beta chains showed more clonal expansion and lower generation probabilities than non-associated chains that were equally common.

Taken from the germline V gene, the CDR1 and CDR2 loops are SGHDT and YYEEEE. CDR3 length: 13 amino acids, cysteine to phenylalanine. The CDR3 DNA has 39 bases and is translated from base 1. Germline trimming amounts to 0 bases on V and 7 bases on J, with 1 as the count of junction bases outside the gene matches. The method was the immunoSEQ multiplex PCR assay. For the multiplex PCR, a mixture combining 60 forward primers for TCR Vbeta segments and 13 reverse primers for TCR Jbeta segments was used. A multiplex PCR assay on genomic DNA amplified the CDR3 region of rearranged TCR beta genes. Amplified TCR beta libraries were sequenced as 87-base-pair reads on the Illumina HiSeq System. From the authors' description of their analysis: A later analysis tallied about 77 million unique TCR beta chains across the 650 to 750 repertoires, and about 10 million of those chains were shared by two or more donors. To remove PCR and sequencing errors, raw reads were error-corrected and collapsed into unique sequences using a nearest-neighbor algorithm that merged closely related sequences. Alignment of CDR3 sequences to IMGT reference sequences was used to assign V, D and J gene segments. Each retained sequence needed at least a six-nucleotide match to both a V gene segment and a J gene segment. A rearrangement counted as productive if the CDR3 had no stop codons and remained in frame with V and J, and every other rearrangement counted as non-productive. CDR3 was defined by IMGT convention, running from the second conserved V-encoded cysteine to the conserved J-encoded phenylalanine. The earlier analysis of about 640 of the donors excluded any sequence lacking an unambiguous match to a single V gene segment. In an earlier analysis of several hundred of the donors, V segments were called functional above 56.7% productive rearrangements and were called segregating when the between-donor standard deviation exceeded 5%. A statistical classification framework was built for diagnosing cytomegalovirus status from the catalog of TCR beta chain sequences. In a later analysis, TCR nucleotide sequences were compared against IMGT/GENE-DB human TR gene sequences so that V and J genes could be assigned. Using the TCRdist pipeline, a later analysis assigned CDR3 sequences along with most-parsimonious VDJ recombination scenarios. In a later analysis, every TCR beta chain was defined by the combination of its CDR3 amino acid sequence and its V-gene family, and reads without a unique V-gene family were dropped. To address suspected cross-contamination and a sequencing artifact, a later analysis removed under 600 highly shared, low-generation-probability nucleotide sequences. A later analysis calculated a clonal expansion index for each public chain from normalized within-repertoire ranks of inferred template counts. Generation probabilities in a later analysis came from a VDJ recombination model fitted to out-of-frame rearrangements, and those results were checked against IGoR. In a later analysis, hypergeometric tests were used to score TCR-TCR, TCR-HLA and TCR-CMV co-occurrence, with a repertoire-size bias correction applied to TCR pairs. False discovery rates were estimated in a later analysis by permuting HLA or CMV assignments 20 times. In a later analysis, co-occurring TCRs were grouped using DBSCAN, and TCRdist sequence similarity was added for clustering within HLA-allele-positive subsets. Repertoires with fewer than 30,000 or more than 120,000 public chains, plus five repertoires with anomalous nucleotide sharing, were excluded from co-occurrence clustering. This is the immuneACCESS table as TCRdb keeps it, with only in-frame sequences that have V and J called. A part of the clones is gone; compared with another copy, unresolved V genes explain less than half, and the rest is unexplained. The D gene and trimming were derived from the DNA, and the V and J assignments and clone size from that table. Across this sample there are approximately 210,000 clones, with over 60% seen only once. The ten largest clones add up to 0.9% to 1.2% of the sample.

Note on this clone: The antigen it binds to is not known. Per-base qualities were not stored, and no clone one base away is much larger.

The cohort comprised 710 or so healthy bone marrow donors. All cohort members were sampled while nominally healthy, although unrecorded immune exposures were likely present. The donor was CMV seronegative and was included in the group of over 300 seronegative cohort members. A peripheral blood sample was collected from each donor, and TCR beta sequencing was performed on peripheral blood mononuclear cells. Genomic DNA extraction from the blood cell samples was performed with the Qiagen DNeasy Blood Extraction Kit. The chain is made from TRBV5-6 and TRBJ1-1; 9 central nucleotides agree with TRBD1. The sequenced sample consisted of PBMCs. The TCR was taken from a woman aged 40 to 50 in good health and CMV-seronegative. The CDR3 here reads CASSLDRGREAFF. The DNA sequence is TGTGCCAGCAGCTTGGACAGGGGGCGTGAAGCTTTCTTT. Here the CDR3 is joined to the reference TRBV5-6 and TRBJ1-1 genes, and the full variable domain is: DAGVTQSPTHLIKTRGQQVTLRCSPKSGHDTVSWYQQALGQGPQFIFQYYEEEERQRGNFPDRFSGHQFPNYSSELNVNALLLGDSALYLCASSLDRGREAFFGQGTRLTVV.